The 4 T cell receptor beta chains below all came from one sample that was sequenced in a study of identical twins. TCRdb itself ran the 5' RACE reads through MiXCR, one entry per CDR3 protein. The sample contains 600,000 to 850,000 distinct CDR3 sequences, roughly 20% of which appear only once. The same data also contributed to another study, on T cells expressing NK-cell markers.

The sample consisted of PBMCs. These receptors all come from a woman between 18 and 29 years old in good health.

V and J are TRBV7-9 and TRBJ2-3; D unclear. With 5 bases removed from V and 8 bases from J, the gap between germline ends came to 14 bases. The CDR3 extends over 13 amino acids. CDR1 SEHNR and CDR2 FQNEAQ come from the germline V gene (reference sequence). The CDR3 protein is CASSGFEVVTQYF. The CDR3 DNA reads TGTGCCAGCAGCGGGTTCGAGGTTGTTACGCAGTATTTT.

This clonotype was observed a few times. The chain couples TRBV12-3 or TRBV12-4 to TRBJ1-5; D not certain. CDR3 length: 17 amino acids. V was trimmed by 5 bases and J by 0 bases, leaving 17 bases between them. CDR3 region: CASSPHVNTYSNQPQHF. CDR3 DNA: TGTGCCAGCAGTCCCCATGTTAATACTTATAGCAATCAGCCCCAGCATTTT.

The table lists this clonotype with a few counts. The rearrangement joins TRBV12-3 or TRBV12-4 to TRBJ1-1; 7 bases fit TRBD1. This CDR3 spans 13 amino acids. The J segment lost 3 bases and the V segment lost 6 bases, leaving 4 bases of the junction unmatched. The CDR3 region is CASRTGRHTEAFF. The CDR3 nucleotides are TGTGCCAGCAGGACAGGGCGGCACACTGAAGCTTTCTTT.

The sample holds a few counts of this clonotype. This sequence joins TRBV6-1 and TRBJ2-2; 7 nucleotides agree with TRBD2. Trimming removed 6 bases from V and 2 bases from J; junction bases left unmatched: 12. CDR1 and CDR2 from the germline V gene are MNHNS and SASEGT. The CDR3 sequence is 17 residues long. CDR3 amino acids: CASSRPRLAANTGELFF. The CDR3 region has the DNA TGTGCCAGCAGCCGACCTAGGCTAGCGGCAAACACCGGGGAGCTGTTTTTT.